This T cell receptor beta chain was recorded in a study of cytomegalovirus exposure and HLA in healthy donors. Study-wide results and caveats: A later analysis linked some 17,000 TCR beta sequences to HLA alleles at 0.05 false discovery rate. Immune exposure information comprised only CMV serostatus. Reportedly, diagnosis of cytomegalovirus status by the classifier showed high specificity and sensitivity. Some TCR beta chains (around 160 of them) were listed as cytomegalovirus-associated.

Germline V lookup: CDR1 SGDLS, CDR2 YYNGEE. The V end lost 1 base, the J end lost 4 bases, and 11 bases lay between the germline ends. The length of the CDR3 is 15 residues. This clone was seen a handful of times. Its cognate antigen is unknown. PCR amplification relied on 60 Vbeta primers (plus 13 Jbeta primers). Using immunoSEQ multiplex PCR, the repertoire was profiled, and TCRdb retains in-frame clones only, with some absent. The sample lists approximately 180,000 clones, about 13% occurring once. The clonotype originates from a man in his fifties or sixties in good health and CMV-seropositive. Sequences were obtained from PBMCs. J is TRBJ1-4 and V is TRBV9; D is uncertain. The CDR3 DNA sequence: TGTGCCAGCAGCGTACGAGGGCAGTTTAATGAAAAACTGTTTTTT. Its translation is CASSVRGQFNEKLFF.